The 18 T cell receptor beta chains below come from one sample, sequenced in a study of identical twins. TCRdb fed the 5' RACE reads into MiXCR, producing one record per CDR3 protein. The sample records some 710,000 distinct CDR3 sequences, around 6% being singletons. Sequencing was carried out using naive T cells sorted from blood. These receptors were taken from a man aged 18 to 29 in good health.

This clonotype has a handful of counts. V is TRBV21-1 and J is TRBJ1-5; the table assigns TRBD1, which was not confirmed against the DNA. TRBV21-1 is classified as a pseudogene. CDR3 length: 17 amino acids. The CDR3 protein is CASSNEGQGEFNQPQHF. The CDR3 DNA follows: TGTGCCAGCAGCAACGAGGGACAGGGTGAGTTCAATCAGCCCCAGCATTTT.

This clonotype was found once. Because it lacks the conserved phenylalanine or tryptophan at the end, this CDR3 is likely a read error. The chain uses TRBV10-3 and TRBJ2-1; D might be TRBD1 (5 bases). Germline V CDR1 and CDR2: ENHRY, SYGVKD. The CDR3 runs to 12 residues. Trimming removed 6 bases at V and 6 bases at J, with 9 bases between. CDR3: CAIRDTANEQFS. DNA for the CDR3: TGTGCCATCAGGGACACAGCCAATGAGCAGTTCTCC.

This clonotype was counted at least ten times. The chain couples TRBV20-1 to TRBJ2-6, with TRBD1 identical over 7 bases. Losses at the gene ends were 4 bases for V and 1 base for J; bases not matched to a gene: 19. Germline V gives CDR1 DFQATT, CDR2 SNEGSKA (reference sequence). The CDR3 consists of 20 residues. The chain's CDR3 is CSATPGTEPGDSSGANVLTF. CDR3 DNA sequence: TGCAGTGCTACCCCCGGGACAGAGCCCGGGGATTCATCTGGGGCCAACGTCCTGACTTTC.

Many counts were recorded for this clonotype. As DNA, the CDR3 is TGTGCCAGCAATCGACAGGGGGCGGAAAAACTGTTTTTT. Protein sequence: CASNRQGAEKLFF. The chain recombines TRBV12-3 or TRBV12-4 with TRBJ1-4; 10 bases map to TRBD1. The CDR3 has 13 residues. V trimming: 7 bases; J trimming: 8 bases; junction bases outside the gene matches: 4.

This clonotype was counted between two and nine times. The V gene is TRBV12-3 or TRBV12-4, the J gene TRBJ2-7; D call uncertain. The CDR3 extends over 13 amino acids. With 8 bases removed from V and 2 bases from J, the gap between germline ends came to 13 bases. CDR3 loop: CASGFGVPYEQYV. The CDR3 bases are TGTGCCAGCGGGTTTGGGGTCCCCTACGAGCAGTACGTC.

The genes are TRBV18 and TRBJ1-2; D gene ambiguous. The CDR3 has 14 residues. Looked up from germline, CDR1 is KGHSH and CDR2 is LQKENI. The V and J ends lost 3 bases and 0 bases respectively, with 8 bases between them. CDR3 in DNA: TGTGCCAGCTCACCGATGCCATCTAACTATGGCTACACCTTC. Translating it yields CASSPMPSNYGYTF.

The chain uses TRBV25-1 and TRBJ2-2; weak D call: TRBD2 (5 bases). The length of the CDR3 is 14 residues. Germline V gene sequence: CDR1 MGHDK, CDR2 SYGVNS. With 1 base removed from V and 7 bases from J, the gap between germline ends came to 10 bases. CDR3 residues: CASSEFAAGGELFF. DNA for the CDR3: TGTGCCAGCAGTGAATTCGCGGCGGGCGGGGAGCTGTTTTTT.

The CDR3 DNA sequence: TGTGCCAGCTCGGCTAGCGGGAGCCTGTACAATGAGCAGTTCTTC. It encodes CASSASGSLYNEQFF. This rearrangement joins TRBV18 to TRBJ2-1; 10 bases match TRBD2. Germline V gives CDR1 KGHSH, CDR2 LQKENI. V shed 6 bases and J 4 bases; nucleotides not matched to a gene: 6. The CDR3 extends over 15 amino acids.

This clonotype was seen a few times. The V and J genes are TRBV20-1 and TRBJ2-2; D call uncertain. The CDR3 is 14 amino acids. The V gene lost 6 bases and the J gene lost 6 bases, with 17 bases spanning the gap. Germline CDR1 and CDR2: DFQATT and SNEGSKA (reference sequence). The CDR3 loop is CSASRTPPPGELFF. The CDR3 DNA reads as TGCAGTGCCTCCCGGACCCCACCACCCGGGGAGCTGTTTTTT.

This clonotype showed up just a few times. The DNA for the CDR3 is TGTGCCAGCAGGGACCTCGGACAGACCCAGTACTTC. Amino acid sequence: CASRDLGQTQYF. The chain uses TRBV12-3 or TRBV12-4 and TRBJ2-5; D unresolved. The CDR3 runs 12 residues. Deletions cut 6 bases from V and 6 bases from J, with 11 bases between.

This clonotype was observed at least ten times. The chain's CDR3 is CASSAGLAGAVSTDTQYF. In DNA, the CDR3 is TGTGCCAGCAGTGCTGGACTAGCGGGAGCCGTTAGCACAGATACGCAGTATTTT. V is TRBV12-3 or TRBV12-4 and J is TRBJ2-3; TRBD2 agrees at 13 bases. The CDR3 length is 18 residues. After removal of 5 bases from V and 0 bases from J, the junction contained 8 bases not matched to a gene.

This clonotype has a count of ten or more. The DNA for the CDR3 is TGCAGCGTTGTCCCGGGAGCGAGACGCACAGATACGCAGTATTTT. It translates to CSVVPGARRTDTQYF. V and J are TRBV29-1 and TRBJ2-3; possible D gene TRBD2, 6 bases. V was clipped by 4 bases and J by 1 base, with 15 bases between them. CDR1 is SQVTM, CDR2 ANQGSEA, per germline. This CDR3 region has 15 residues.

In this sample, this clonotype turned up a few times. This chain connects TRBV7-2 to TRBJ1-4; D unresolved. Between the trimmed V and J ends, which lost 5 bases and 7 bases, there was a span of 14 bases. This CDR3 has 14 residues. Germline CDR1 reads SGHTA; CDR2 reads FQGNSA. The DNA for the CDR3 is TGTGCCAGCAGCCCGGGTAGGGAGGGTGAAAAACTGTTTTTT. It yields the protein CASSPGREGEKLFF.

The chain carries TRBV6-1 and TRBJ2-7; 8 positions match TRBD1. This CDR3 is 14 amino acids long. Germline values: CDR1 MNHNS, CDR2 SASEGT. Losses at the gene ends were 8 bases for V and 8 bases for J; bases not matched to a gene: 14. The CDR3 DNA reads TGTGCCAGCGGTCCTCAGGGGGCAGTTAGCAAGCAGTACTTC. This gives the protein CASGPQGAVSKQYF.

This clonotype was detected ten times or more. This chain links TRBV29-1 with TRBJ2-3, with TRBD2 as a possible D gene (5 bases). The V and J ends lost 3 bases and 4 bases respectively, with 11 bases between them. The CDR3 extends over 13 amino acids. Germline V gene data show CDR1 as SQVTM and CDR2 as ANQGSEA. The CDR3 spells CSVDLEAPDTQYF. Written as DNA, the CDR3 is TGCAGCGTTGATCTGGAGGCTCCAGATACGCAGTATTTT.

This clonotype came up many times. The chain links TRBV10-3 to TRBJ1-5; the D gene is possibly TRBD1 (5 bases). The CDR3 extends over 15 amino acids. The V and J ends lost 4 bases and 1 base respectively, with 11 bases between them. Germline V gene data show CDR1 as ENHRY and CDR2 as SYGVKD. Here the CDR3 DNA reads TGTGCCATCAGTGGGGACGAGGGGAGCAATCAGCCCCAGCATTTT. Amino acid sequence: CAISGDEGSNQPQHF.

In its sample, this clonotype was seen a few times. The chain uses TRBV2 and TRBJ2-5; 10 bases are shared with TRBD1. The CDR3 has 13 residues. Germline V gene sequence: CDR1 SNHLY, CDR2 FYNNEI. Losses at the gene ends were 6 bases for V and 9 bases for J; bases not matched to a gene: 7. CDR3 DNA: TGTGCCAGCAGCGCCGGGACAGGGGTTTCCCAGTACTTC. This gives the protein CASSAGTGVSQYF.

This clonotype was counted at least ten times. The V call is TRBV12-3 or TRBV12-4, the J call TRBJ1-4; possibly TRBD1 for D (5 bases). V was cut by 6 bases and J by 2 bases, with 13 bases left in between. The CDR3 covers 15 residues. The CDR3, as DNA: TGTGCCAGCAGCCTGGATGGGGGGACTAATGAAAAACTGTTTTTT. Its translation is CASSLDGGTNEKLFF.